This T cell receptor beta chain is drawn from a study of beta chain features in type 1 diabetes. Study conclusions and caveats: Small HLA sub-analyses could not settle whether HLA shapes TCRB rearrangement. Patients' naive, central memory and regulatory TCRB repertoires appeared more alike than those of healthy donors. There was a moderate but significant shortening of TCRB CDR3s in all four CD4+ subsets of Type 1 diabetes patients.

Notes on this clone: What it binds is unknown.

Expressed TCRB transcripts were sequenced because the isolated RNA had all been reverse transcribed beforehand. Profiling relied on immunoSEQ multiplex PCR, and the TCRdb table lists in-frame clones only, not all of them. The table includes about 370,000 clones, 9.5% to 10% detected once. Germline V gene lookup returns CDR1 KGHSH and CDR2 LQKENI. There are 16 residues in the CDR3. With 0 bases removed from V and 0 bases from J, the gap between germline ends came to 9 bases. By way of CD45RO/CCR7/CD25/CD127/CD95/CD27, the CD4+ regulatory, stem cell-like memory, central memory and naive cells were sorted.

This clonotype originated in a young man with type 1 diabetes. The chain has TRBV18 and TRBJ2-1; D uncertain. Material for sequencing was central memory CD4+ T cells from blood. The CDR3 is CASSPPILSSYNEQFF. The CDR3 DNA is TGTGCCAGCTCACCACCTATTCTGAGCTCCTACAATGAGCAGTTCTTC.